The T cell receptor beta chain described here comes from a study of CD4 T cells in relation to SARS-CoV-2 and coronaviruses. In the study overall: The restricting HLA molecule for shared crossreactive spike epitopes was mapped. Findings of the study overall: This crossreactivity analysis covered spike protein alone, no other viral proteins.

CDR1 is SEHNR and CDR2 is FQNEAQ in the germline V gene (reference sequence). Trimming left V 3 bases short and J 6 bases short, with 9 bases between. The CDR3 is 13 amino acids. The unexposed donors gave CD4+ T cells in about 2011-2019, prior to COVID-19. Deep TCR-beta sequencing used DNA from uncultured naive and memory CD4+ T cells. The assay was immunoSEQ multiplex PCR, and TCRdb's table has in-frame clones only and misses some. The sample yields under 70,000 clones, 86% seen once. About this clone: The target antigen is unknown.

Material for sequencing was memory CD4+ T cells from PBMCs. V gene TRBV7-9 combines with J gene TRBJ1-5; D unclear. This sequence originates from a human donor in good health. The CDR3 DNA reads TGTGCCAGCAGCTTTGGACCGAGTCAGCCCCAGCATTTT. Translation: CASSFGPSQPQHF. Full variable domain (missing parts from reference TRBV7-9 and TRBJ1-5): DTGVSQNPRHKITKRGQNVTFRCDPISEHNRLYWYRQTLGQGPEFLTYFQNEAQLEKSRLLSDRFSAERPKGSFSTLEIQRTEQGDSAMYLCASSFGPSQPQHFGDGTRLSIL.